This paragraph covers one T cell receptor beta chain sequence. This specimen comes from a study of identical twins. Each CDR3 protein gets one entry after TCRdb re-called the 5' RACE reads with MiXCR. The data hold about 660,000 distinct CDR3 sequences, with 8% to 9% observed a single time. Germline CDR1 and CDR2: SGHVS and FQNEAQ. J gave up 0 bases and V 5 bases, and 5 bases lay outside the gene matches. This CDR3 has 15 amino acids. These data were likewise used in another study, on yellow fever vaccine responses in identical twins.

This sequence was found in a woman in her late teens or twenties in good health. Sequenced material: PBMCs. This chain joins TRBV7-8 and TRBJ2-5, with 8 bases that match TRBD1. This chain's CDR3 is CASSKLQGDQETQYF. The DNA of the CDR3 is TGTGCCAGCAGCAAACTACAGGGGGACCAAGAGACCCAGTACTTC.